The sequence of this TCR beta chain was determined in a study of graft-versus-host responses after intestinal transplantation. Study background: Anti-thymocyte globulin induction was given to all recipients, followed by tacrolimus and steroids for about 3 years.

Repertoires were generated with immunoSEQ multiplex PCR, while TCRdb's copy carries only in-frame clones and drops some. The sample yields tens of thousands of clones, 85% to 90% seen once. The CDR3 length is 12 residues. Trimming shortened V by 7 bases and J by 4 bases, and 10 bases separated the two germline ends. Germline V CDR1 and CDR2: MDHEN, SYDVKM. Findings and limits, study-wide: Individuals who had graft-donor T cell macrochimerism had allografts that showed high graft-versus-host to host-versus-graft clonal ratios. The highest levels of circulating GvH clones went along with early declines in HvG clones after transplant. Analysis identified GvH clones in recipient marrow, with some appearing first in ileum or blood.

This clone came up once. Its antigen is undetermined. The chain uses TRBV28 and TRBJ1-2; weak D call: TRBD1 (5 bases). This TCR came from a human patient who received an intestinal transplant, so some T cells may come from the graft donor. Sample: PBMCs, taken 26 days after transplant. Here the CDR3 reads CASIGGTYGYTF. The CDR3 bases are TGTGCCAGCATCGGGGGAACCTATGGCTACACCTTC.